What follows are 7 T cell receptor beta chains derived from one specimen sequenced in a study of early T cells in non-severe SARS-CoV-2 infection. One entry per CDR3 protein results from TCRdb running MiXCR on the 5' RACE reads. The sample includes 100,000 to 130,000 distinct CDR3 sequences, 9.5% to 13% of them seen just once. Input material: whole blood. Receptor source: an adult who was a healthcare worker with PCR-confirmed SARS-CoV-2 infection or an uninfected control (not recorded which).

Judged by abundance, this clonotype is medium-sized. The rearrangement uses TRBV7-2 and TRBJ2-1; TRBD2 matches 14 bases. CDR1 SGHTA and CDR2 FQGNSA come from the germline V gene. After removal of 7 bases from V and 8 bases from J, the junction contained 10 bases not matched to a gene. CDR3 length: 16 amino acids. The CDR3 sequence: CASTRTGTSGSYEQFF. Here the CDR3 DNA reads TGTGCCAGCACCCGGACCGGGACTAGCGGGAGCTATGAGCAGTTCTTC.

This clonotype was observed many times. This chain joins TRBV7-8 and TRBJ2-1; D is uncertain. The V end lost 5 bases, the J end lost 9 bases, and 14 bases lay between the germline ends. This CDR3 is 13 amino acids long. Germline assignment: CDR1 SGHVS and CDR2 FQNEAQ. The CDR3 nucleotides read TGTGCCAGCAGCCCTAAGAAGTCCGGTGAGCAGTTCTTC. This translates into CASSPKKSGEQFF.

This chain uses TRBV5-5 with TRBJ2-1, with 8 bases that match TRBD1. V trimming: 3 bases; J trimming: 4 bases; junction bases outside the gene matches: 9. CDR1 is SGHKS and CDR2 is YYEKEE in the germline V gene (reference sequence). The length of the CDR3 is 16 residues. The CDR3 here is CASSSSPGQVYNEQFF. CDR3 nucleotides: TGTGCCAGCAGCTCATCCCCGGGACAGGTGTACAATGAGCAGTTCTTC.

DNA of the CDR3: TGTGCCAGTTCACCTCACCGACTAGCCTACAATGAGCAGTTCTTC. Protein product: CASSPHRLAYNEQFF. The J gene is TRBJ2-1, the V gene TRBV19; maybe TRBD2 (6 bases). Germline values: CDR1 LNHDA, CDR2 SQIVND (reference sequence). The ends were cut back, 8 bases at V and 2 bases at J, with 16 bases in the middle. The CDR3 sequence is 15 residues long.

This clonotype was recorded many times. This chain connects TRBV27 to TRBJ2-7; 8 bases line up with TRBD2. The length of the CDR3 is 17 residues. In germline, CDR1 is MNHEY, CDR2 SMNVEV (reference sequence). After removal of 3 bases from V and 6 bases from J, the junction contained 16 bases not matched to a gene. The CDR3 reads CASSFQQGGTSRREQYF. The CDR3, as DNA: TGTGCCAGCAGTTTCCAGCAAGGGGGGACTAGTCGTCGCGAGCAGTACTTC.

This clonotype was recorded many times. V gene TRBV6-4 combines with J gene TRBJ1-2; the match to TRBD1 covers 8 bases. This CDR3 is 14 amino acids long. Germline V gene data show CDR1 as MRHNA and CDR2 as SNTAGT. Germline trimming cut 6 bases from V and 7 bases from J; bases unmatched to any gene: 10. The CDR3 DNA reads TGTGCCAGCAGGCCCGGGACAGGCTTCGGTGGCTACACCTTC. Protein: CASRPGTGFGGYTF.

This clonotype was counted a few times. The chain employs TRBV6-5 and TRBJ2-3, with TRBD2 matching over 10 bases. Germline V gives CDR1 MNHEY, CDR2 SVGAGI. The CDR3 loop spans 16 amino acids. V trimming: 6 bases; J trimming: 2 bases; junction bases outside the gene matches: 8. CDR3 coding DNA: TGTGCCAGCAGCCCTTGGACTAGCGGAAACACAGATACGCAGTATTTT. Amino acids: CASSPWTSGNTDTQYF.